This TCR beta chain was recovered during a study of blood T cell repertoires in COVID-19. Looking at the study overall: From the United States, Italy and Spain came samples of acute and convalescent COVID-19. PBMCs, B-cell-depleted T cells, or T cells were the source of the cDNA or gDNA that made up the material.

Per the authors' pipeline: Estimation of nucleated cell counts was performed using reference gene primer amplification. Data came from immunoSEQ multiplex PCR; TCRdb stores just in-frame clones and leaves some out. The D gene and trimming were derived from the DNA, and the V and J assignments and clone size from that table. The sample lists under 50,000 clones, approximately 86% occurring once. V was pared by 7 bases and J by 2 bases, with 16 bases between. This CDR3 has 15 residues. Germline V gene data show CDR1 as SNHLY and CDR2 as FYNNEI. This chain connects TRBV2 to TRBJ2-3; D perhaps matches TRBD2 (6 bases). The sequencing sample was made of peripheral blood. This receptor was taken from a man aged 35-49 years with active COVID-19. The CDR3 DNA sequence: TGTGCCAGCAAGGTTGGGGACTCTTTCACAGATACGCAGTATTTT. Residues: CASKVGDSFTDTQYF.